This T cell receptor (beta chain) was sequenced for a study of neurological immune-mediated disorders. The CDR3 runs 13 residues. J was trimmed by 8 bases and V by 3 bases; bases with no gene match: 4. CDR1 and CDR2 from the germline V gene are DFQATT and SNEGSKA (reference sequence). As for time point: longitudinal time-point 2. In this sample, this clonotype turned up many times. From 15-18 subjects, each sequencing run yielded over 170 million TCR-beta sequences. Each CDR3 protein is one row after TCRdb ran MiXCR on the 5' RACE reads. The table shows approximately 80,000 distinct CDR3 sequences, with approximately 6% occurring only once.

The J gene is TRBJ1-6, the V gene TRBV20-1; 7 bases fit TRBD1. The material sequenced was PBMCs. The clonotype originates from a woman in her sixties or seventies with multiple sclerosis. The CDR3: CSARGQGDSPLHF. CDR3 in DNA: TGCAGTGCTAGGGGGCAGGGGGATTCACCCCTCCACTTT.